A selection of T cell receptor beta chains follows, all from one sample in a study of blood T cell repertoires in COVID-19. Clones were sequenced by immunoSEQ multiplex PCR, and TCRdb holds only the in-frame ones, with some missing. The sample includes some 120,000 clones, less than 90% seen only once; the top ten take 2% to 2.5%. Sequenced: peripheral blood. The receptor set was obtained from a man aged 25-45 years with acute or convalescent COVID-19. The CDR3 runs from the conserved cysteine through the conserved F or W. A D gene is named only where the DNA matches it firmly. Part of the rows lack a size; the others show once, few, many or a class for expanded clones.

v_call: TRBV4-3
clone_size: few
j_call: TRBJ2-2
cdr3_length: 18
d_call: TRBD1
cdr3_aa: CASSQVQDGTGNTGELFF
cdr3_nt: TGCGCCAGCAGCCAAGTCCAGGACGGGACAGGGAACACCGGGGAGCTGTTTTTT

v_call: TRBV6-4
clone_size: -
j_call: TRBJ2-3
cdr3_length: 17
d_call: TRBD2
cdr3_aa: CASSASDAGGGTDTQYF
cdr3_nt: TGTGCCAGCAGTGCCAGTGATGCTGGGGGGGGTACAGATACGCAGTATTTT

v_call: TRBV12-3/TRBV12-4
clone_size: -
j_call: TRBJ2-7
cdr3_length: 11
d_call: -
cdr3_aa: CASSFRYEQYF
cdr3_nt: TGTGCCAGCAGTTTCCGGTACGAGCAGTACTTC

v_call: TRBV5-1
clone_size: -
j_call: TRBJ1-6
cdr3_length: 15
d_call: TRBD1
cdr3_aa: CASSLGGTGNSPLHF
cdr3_nt: TGCGCCAGCAGCTTAGGTGGGACAGGGAATTCACCCCTCCACTTT

v_call: TRBV10-1
clone_size: -
j_call: TRBJ2-5
cdr3_length: 15
d_call: -
cdr3_aa: CASSDYREMIETQYF
cdr3_nt: TGCGCCAGCAGTGACTACCGGGAGATGATTGAGACCCAGTACTTC

v_call: TRBV19
clone_size: -
j_call: TRBJ2-3
cdr3_length: 11
d_call: -
cdr3_aa: CASSFASTQYF
cdr3_nt: TGTGCCAGTAGTTTTGCGAGCACGCAGTATTTT

v_call: TRBV12-5
clone_size: -
j_call: TRBJ2-1
cdr3_length: 14
d_call: -
cdr3_aa: CASGLGTLNNEQFF
cdr3_nt: TGTGCTAGTGGTTTGGGGACATTGAACAATGAGCAGTTCTTC

v_call: TRBV5-8
clone_size: -
j_call: TRBJ2-1
cdr3_length: 16
d_call: -
cdr3_aa: CASRYRQESSYNEQFF
cdr3_nt: TGTGCCAGCAGATACCGACAGGAAAGCTCCTACAATGAGCAGTTCTTC

v_call: TRBV5-5
clone_size: few
j_call: TRBJ1-2
cdr3_length: 14
d_call: TRBD1
cdr3_aa: CASSLTGTVYGYTF
cdr3_nt: TGTGCCAGCAGCTTAACCGGGACAGTCTATGGCTACACCTTC

v_call: TRBV5-6
clone_size: few
j_call: TRBJ2-5
cdr3_length: 16
d_call: TRBD2
cdr3_aa: CASSLMAGGFQETQYF
cdr3_nt: TGTGCCAGCAGCTTGATGGCGGGAGGGTTTCAAGAGACCCAGTACTTC

v_call: TRBV5-1
clone_size: -
j_call: TRBJ2-2
cdr3_length: 14
d_call: -
cdr3_aa: CASSRQGDTGELFF
cdr3_nt: TGCGCCAGCAGCCGCCAAGGGGACACCGGGGAGCTGTTTTTT

v_call: TRBV27
clone_size: few
j_call: TRBJ1-3
cdr3_length: 14
d_call: -
cdr3_aa: CASSFRGSGNTIYF
cdr3_nt: TGTGCCAGCAGTTTTAGGGGCTCTGGAAACACCATATATTTT

v_call: TRBV5-4
clone_size: once
j_call: TRBJ1-5
cdr3_length: 20
d_call: TRBD1
cdr3_aa: CASSLVRDRGENYSNQPQHF
cdr3_nt: TGTGCCAGCAGCCTGGTGAGGGACAGGGGGGAAAATTATAGCAATCAGCCCCAGCATTTT

v_call: TRBV3-1/TRBV3-2
clone_size: -
j_call: TRBJ1-6
cdr3_length: 14
d_call: -
cdr3_aa: CASSQRTANSPLHF
cdr3_nt: TGTGCCAGCAGCCAGAGGACAGCCAATTCACCCCTCCACTTT

v_call: TRBV4-2
clone_size: -
j_call: TRBJ2-5
cdr3_length: 21
d_call: TRBD2
cdr3_aa: CASSQVIRGQVAGGPPETQYF
cdr3_nt: TGTGCCAGCAGCCAAGTAATAAGGGGGCAGGTAGCGGGGGGCCCACCGGAGACCCAGTACTTC

v_call: TRBV30
clone_size: -
j_call: TRBJ2-7
cdr3_length: 12
d_call: -
cdr3_aa: CAWSVLAYEQYF
cdr3_nt: TGTGCCTGGAGTGTACTAGCCTACGAGCAGTACTTC

v_call: TRBV30
clone_size: -
j_call: TRBJ1-5
cdr3_length: 14
d_call: TRBD1
cdr3_aa: CAWSGGQGGQPQHF
cdr3_nt: TGTGCCTGGAGTGGCGGACAGGGTGGTCAGCCCCAGCATTTT

v_call: TRBV5-8
clone_size: -
j_call: TRBJ2-7
cdr3_length: 15
d_call: TRBD1
cdr3_aa: CASSPGTVAPYEQYF
cdr3_nt: TGTGCCAGCAGCCCAGGGACAGTAGCTCCCTACGAGCAGTACTTC

v_call: TRBV3-1/TRBV3-2
clone_size: -
j_call: TRBJ1-5
cdr3_length: 13
d_call: -
cdr3_aa: CASSQSPNQPQHF
cdr3_nt: TGTGCCAGCAGCCAATCCCCAAATCAGCCCCAGCATTTT

v_call: TRBV6-6
clone_size: -
j_call: TRBJ2-7
cdr3_length: 15
d_call: TRBD1
cdr3_aa: CASSPTGGGGYEQYF
cdr3_nt: TGTGCCAGCAGTCCGACAGGGGGCGGAGGATACGAGCAGTACTTC